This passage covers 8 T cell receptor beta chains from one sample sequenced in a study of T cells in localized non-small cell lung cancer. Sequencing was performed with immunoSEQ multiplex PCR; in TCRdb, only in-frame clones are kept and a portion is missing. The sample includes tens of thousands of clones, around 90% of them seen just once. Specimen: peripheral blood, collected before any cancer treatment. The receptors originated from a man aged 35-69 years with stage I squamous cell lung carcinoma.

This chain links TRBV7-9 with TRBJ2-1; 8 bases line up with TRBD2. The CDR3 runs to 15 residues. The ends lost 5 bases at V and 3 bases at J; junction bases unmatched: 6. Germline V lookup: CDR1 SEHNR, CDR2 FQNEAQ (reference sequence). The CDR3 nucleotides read TGTGCCAGCAGCGGCGGGGGGAAACGCTACAATGAGCAGTTCTTC. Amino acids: CASSGGGKRYNEQFF.

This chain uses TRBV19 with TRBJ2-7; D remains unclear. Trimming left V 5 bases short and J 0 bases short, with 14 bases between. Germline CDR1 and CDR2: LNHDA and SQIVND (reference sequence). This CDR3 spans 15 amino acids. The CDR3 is CASSPSFSSSYEQYF. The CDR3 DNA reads TGTGCCAGTAGTCCCTCCTTCTCTAGCTCCTACGAGCAGTACTTC.

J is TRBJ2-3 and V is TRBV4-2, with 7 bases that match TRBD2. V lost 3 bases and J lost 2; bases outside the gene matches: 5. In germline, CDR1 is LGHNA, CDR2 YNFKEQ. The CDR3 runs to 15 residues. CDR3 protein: CASSQLAEATDTQYF. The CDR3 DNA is TGTGCCAGCAGCCAGCTAGCGGAGGCCACAGATACGCAGTATTTT.

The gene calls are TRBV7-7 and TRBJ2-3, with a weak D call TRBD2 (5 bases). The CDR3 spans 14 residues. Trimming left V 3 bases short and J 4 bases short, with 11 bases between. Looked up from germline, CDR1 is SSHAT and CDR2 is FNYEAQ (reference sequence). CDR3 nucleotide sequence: TGTGCCAGCAGCTTGATGGCCGGGGCAGATACGCAGTATTTT. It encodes CASSLMAGADTQYF. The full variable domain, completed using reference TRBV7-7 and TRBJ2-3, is GAGVSQSPRYKVTKRGQDVTLRCDPISSHATLYWYQQALGQGPEFLTYFNYEAQPDKSGLPSDRFSAERPEGSISTLTIQRTEQRDSAMYRCASSLMAGADTQYFGPGTRLTVL.

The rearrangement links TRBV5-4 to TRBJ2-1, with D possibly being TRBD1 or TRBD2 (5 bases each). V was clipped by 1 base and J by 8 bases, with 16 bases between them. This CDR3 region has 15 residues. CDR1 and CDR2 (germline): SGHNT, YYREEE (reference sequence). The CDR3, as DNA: TGTGCCAGCAGCTTGATGTCAGGGAGATACGATGAGCAGTTCTTC. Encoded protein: CASSLMSGRYDEQFF.

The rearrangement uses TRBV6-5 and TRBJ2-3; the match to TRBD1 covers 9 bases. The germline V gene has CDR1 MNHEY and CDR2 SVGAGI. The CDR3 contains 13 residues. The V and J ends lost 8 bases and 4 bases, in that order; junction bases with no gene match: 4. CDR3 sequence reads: CASGTGRADTQYF. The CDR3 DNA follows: TGTGCCAGCGGGACAGGGCGAGCAGATACGCAGTATTTT.

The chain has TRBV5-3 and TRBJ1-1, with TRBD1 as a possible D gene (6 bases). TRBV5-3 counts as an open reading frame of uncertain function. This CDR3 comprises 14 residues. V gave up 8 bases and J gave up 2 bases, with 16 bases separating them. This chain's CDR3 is CASSPGGTNTEAFF. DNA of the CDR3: TGTGCCAGCAGCCCCGGAGGGACAAACACTGAAGCTTTCTTT.

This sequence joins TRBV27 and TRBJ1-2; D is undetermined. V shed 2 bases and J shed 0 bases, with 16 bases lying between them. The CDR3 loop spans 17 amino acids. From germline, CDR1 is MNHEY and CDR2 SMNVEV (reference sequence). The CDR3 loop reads CASSLESPNPANYGYTF. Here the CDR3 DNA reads TGTGCCAGCAGTTTAGAGTCTCCAAACCCAGCTAACTATGGCTACACCTTC.